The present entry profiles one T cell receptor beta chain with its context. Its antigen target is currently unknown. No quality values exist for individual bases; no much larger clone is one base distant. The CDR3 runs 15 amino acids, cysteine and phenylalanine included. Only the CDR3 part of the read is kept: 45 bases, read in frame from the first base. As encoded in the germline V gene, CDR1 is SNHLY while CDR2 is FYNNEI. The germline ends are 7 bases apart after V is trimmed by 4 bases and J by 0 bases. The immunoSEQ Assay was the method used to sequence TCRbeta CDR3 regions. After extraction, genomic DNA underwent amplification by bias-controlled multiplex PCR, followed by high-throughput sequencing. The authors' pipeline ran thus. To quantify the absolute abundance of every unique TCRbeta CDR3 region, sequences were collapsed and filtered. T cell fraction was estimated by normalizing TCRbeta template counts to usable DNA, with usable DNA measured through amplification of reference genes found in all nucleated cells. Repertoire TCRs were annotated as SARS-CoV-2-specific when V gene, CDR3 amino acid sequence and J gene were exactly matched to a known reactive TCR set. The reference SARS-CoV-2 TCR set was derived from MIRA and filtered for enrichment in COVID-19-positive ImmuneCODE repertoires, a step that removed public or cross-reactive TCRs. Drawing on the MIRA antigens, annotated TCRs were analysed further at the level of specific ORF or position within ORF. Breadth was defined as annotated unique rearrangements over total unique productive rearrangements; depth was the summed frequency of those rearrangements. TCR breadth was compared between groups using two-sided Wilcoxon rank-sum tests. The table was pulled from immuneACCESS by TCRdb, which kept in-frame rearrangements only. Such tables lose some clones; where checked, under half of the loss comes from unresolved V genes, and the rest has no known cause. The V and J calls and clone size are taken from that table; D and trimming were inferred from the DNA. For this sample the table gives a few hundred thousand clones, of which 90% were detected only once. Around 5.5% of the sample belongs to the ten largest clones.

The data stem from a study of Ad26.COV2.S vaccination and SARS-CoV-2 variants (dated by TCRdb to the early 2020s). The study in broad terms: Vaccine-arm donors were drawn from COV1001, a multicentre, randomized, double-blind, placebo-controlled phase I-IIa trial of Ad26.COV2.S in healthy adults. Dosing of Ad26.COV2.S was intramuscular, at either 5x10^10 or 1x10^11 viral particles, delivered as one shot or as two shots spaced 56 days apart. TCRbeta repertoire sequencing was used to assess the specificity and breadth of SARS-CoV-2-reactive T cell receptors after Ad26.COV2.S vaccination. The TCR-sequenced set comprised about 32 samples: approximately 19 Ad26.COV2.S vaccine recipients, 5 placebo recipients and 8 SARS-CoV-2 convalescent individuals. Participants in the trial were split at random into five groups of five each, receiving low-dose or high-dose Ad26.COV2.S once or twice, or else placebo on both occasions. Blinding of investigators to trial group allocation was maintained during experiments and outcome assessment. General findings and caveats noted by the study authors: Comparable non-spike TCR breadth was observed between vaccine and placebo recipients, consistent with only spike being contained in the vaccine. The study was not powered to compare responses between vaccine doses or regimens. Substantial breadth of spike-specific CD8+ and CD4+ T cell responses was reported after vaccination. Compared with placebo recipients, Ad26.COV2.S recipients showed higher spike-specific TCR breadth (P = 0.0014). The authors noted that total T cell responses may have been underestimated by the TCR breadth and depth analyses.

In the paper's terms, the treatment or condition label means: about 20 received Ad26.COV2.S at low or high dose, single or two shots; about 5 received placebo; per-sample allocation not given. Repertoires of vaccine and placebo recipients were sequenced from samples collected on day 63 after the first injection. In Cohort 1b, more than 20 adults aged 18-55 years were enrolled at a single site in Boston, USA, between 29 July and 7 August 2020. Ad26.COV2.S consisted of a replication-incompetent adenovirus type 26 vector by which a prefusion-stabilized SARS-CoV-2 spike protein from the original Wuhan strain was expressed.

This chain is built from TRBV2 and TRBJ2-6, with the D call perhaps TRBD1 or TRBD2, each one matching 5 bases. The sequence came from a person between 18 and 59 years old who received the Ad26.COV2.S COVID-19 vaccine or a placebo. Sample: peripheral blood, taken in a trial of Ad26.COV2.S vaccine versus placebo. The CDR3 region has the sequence CASSGDGSGANVLTF. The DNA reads TGTGCCAGCAGTGGGGACGGCTCTGGGGCCAACGTCCTGACTTTC.